The rows below give T cell receptor beta chains drawn from one sample of a study of T cells in localized non-small cell lung cancer. Some clones are missing from TCRdb's copy, which holds only in-frame ones; the method was immunoSEQ multiplex PCR. The sample lists 40,000 to 60,000 clones, around 87% seen once, with approximately 15% in the top ten. The sequences come from PBMCs, collected before any cancer treatment. The receptors here all came from a female donor with stage II lung adenocarcinoma. Each CDR3 is given with its conserved first and last residue. Fields, in order: J gene, clone size, V gene, D gene, CDR3 protein, CDR3 DNA. D genes are given only for firm matches. Some rows mark clone size as missing; the rest say once, few, many or name a class of expanded clone.

j_gene: TRBJ1-5
abundance: few
v_gene: TRBV19
d_gene: TRBD1
CDR3aa: CASSFGQGGNQPQHF
CDR3nt: TGTGCCAGTAGTTTCGGACAGGGGGGCAATCAGCCCCAGCATTTT

j_gene: TRBJ1-1
abundance: NA
v_gene: TRBV19
d_gene: NA
CDR3aa: CASSVTNTEAFF
CDR3nt: TGTGCCAGTTCTGTGACGAACACTGAAGCTTTCTTT

j_gene: TRBJ2-1
abundance: few
v_gene: TRBV7-9
d_gene: NA
CDR3aa: CASSLVVPRMKFF
CDR3nt: TGTGCCAGCAGCTTAGTAGTCCCCCGAATGAAGTTCTTC

j_gene: TRBJ1-1
abundance: NA
v_gene: TRBV5-6
d_gene: NA
CDR3aa: CASSSYRESNSEAFF
CDR3nt: TGTGCCAGCAGCTCTTACAGGGAATCGAATTCTGAAGCTTTCTTT

j_gene: TRBJ2-5
abundance: few
v_gene: TRBV5-1
d_gene: NA
CDR3aa: CASSLGGNGQETQYF
CDR3nt: TGCGCCAGCAGCTTGGGCGGTAACGGTCAAGAGACCCAGTACTTC

j_gene: TRBJ1-4
abundance: few
v_gene: TRBV7-8
d_gene: TRBD1
CDR3aa: CASSPRDRSNEKLFF
CDR3nt: TGTGCCAGCAGCCCCCGGGACAGGTCTAATGAAAAACTGTTTTTT

j_gene: TRBJ1-2
abundance: NA
v_gene: TRBV6-6
d_gene: NA
CDR3aa: CASSYTPPTSRYGYTF
CDR3nt: TGTGCCAGCAGTTACACCCCCCCTACTTCCCGCTATGGCTACACCTTC

j_gene: TRBJ2-5
abundance: NA
v_gene: TRBV2
d_gene: TRBD2
CDR3aa: CASKGGLVLGETQYF
CDR3nt: TGTGCCAGCAAGGGGGGACTAGTGTTGGGGGAGACCCAGTACTTC

j_gene: TRBJ1-1
abundance: NA
v_gene: TRBV30
d_gene: TRBD1
CDR3aa: CANHRGGTEAFF
CDR3nt: TGTGCCAACCACAGGGGTGGCACTGAAGCTTTCTTT

j_gene: TRBJ2-1
abundance: NA
v_gene: TRBV2
d_gene: NA
CDR3aa: CASSEGGGFNNEQFF
CDR3nt: TGTGCCAGCAGCGAGGGTGGGGGTTTCAACAATGAGCAGTTCTTC

j_gene: TRBJ1-1
abundance: NA
v_gene: TRBV5-1
d_gene: NA
CDR3aa: CASSLGGGETAFF
CDR3nt: TGCGCCAGCAGCTTGGGGGGCGGGGAAACAGCTTTCTTT

j_gene: TRBJ1-2
abundance: NA
v_gene: TRBV2
d_gene: NA
CDR3aa: CASRKDSYGYTF
CDR3nt: TGTGCCAGCAGGAAAGACAGCTATGGCTACACCTTC

j_gene: TRBJ2-7
abundance: NA
v_gene: TRBV7-9
d_gene: TRBD1
CDR3aa: CASSLLGQGVSYEQYF
CDR3nt: TGTGCCAGCAGCTTATTAGGACAGGGTGTATCCTACGAGCAGTACTTC

j_gene: TRBJ2-1
abundance: NA
v_gene: TRBV2
d_gene: TRBD2
CDR3aa: CASSEGKGLAGENEQFF
CDR3nt: TGTGCCAGCAGTGAAGGAAAGGGACTAGCGGGGGAGAATGAGCAGTTCTTC

j_gene: TRBJ2-7
abundance: NA
v_gene: TRBV5-4
d_gene: NA
CDR3aa: CASSLVRGSYEQYF
CDR3nt: TGTGCCAGCAGCTTAGTCAGAGGAAGCTACGAGCAGTACTTC

j_gene: TRBJ1-1
abundance: NA
v_gene: TRBV18
d_gene: NA
CDR3aa: CASSPPSLTANTEAFF
CDR3nt: TGTGCCAGCTCACCACCCTCCTTGACAGCGAACACTGAAGCTTTCTTT

j_gene: TRBJ2-7
abundance: NA
v_gene: TRBV12-5
d_gene: NA
CDR3aa: CASGLGRTEQYF
CDR3nt: TGTGCTAGTGGTTTGGGACGTACCGAGCAGTACTTC

j_gene: TRBJ1-6
abundance: NA
v_gene: TRBV7-9
d_gene: NA
CDR3aa: CASSLAQGINSPLHF
CDR3nt: TGTGCCAGCAGCTTAGCCCAGGGGATTAATTCACCCCTCCACTTT

j_gene: TRBJ1-2
abundance: few
v_gene: TRBV19
d_gene: NA
CDR3aa: CASSINEVAYGYTF
CDR3nt: TGTGCCAGTAGTATTAACGAGGTGGCGTATGGCTACACCTTC

j_gene: TRBJ2-1
abundance: NA
v_gene: TRBV9
d_gene: NA
CDR3aa: CASSVEPSPNSYNEQFF
CDR3nt: TGTGCCAGCAGCGTAGAACCAAGCCCTAACTCCTACAATGAGCAGTTCTTC

j_gene: TRBJ1-1
abundance: NA
v_gene: TRBV18
d_gene: NA
CDR3aa: CASSPKSLEDTEAFF
CDR3nt: TGTGCCAGCTCACCTAAATCCCTGGAGGACACTGAAGCTTTCTTT

j_gene: TRBJ2-2
abundance: NA
v_gene: TRBV5-6
d_gene: TRBD2
CDR3aa: CASSLVRPSGDTGELFF
CDR3nt: TGTGCCAGCAGCTTGGTAAGGCCTAGCGGGGACACCGGGGAGCTGTTTTTT

j_gene: TRBJ1-1
abundance: once
v_gene: TRBV9
d_gene: NA
CDR3aa: CASTRGRGGRTEAFF
CDR3nt: TGTGCCAGCACCCGCGGACGCGGGGGACGGACTGAAGCTTTCTTT

j_gene: TRBJ1-5
abundance: NA
v_gene: TRBV9
d_gene: NA
CDR3aa: CASSVGDRNQPQHF
CDR3nt: TGTGCCAGCAGCGTAGGTGACCGCAATCAGCCCCAGCATTTT

j_gene: TRBJ1-1
abundance: NA
v_gene: TRBV7-9
d_gene: NA
CDR3aa: CASSLAGRKNTEAFF
CDR3nt: TGTGCCAGCAGCTTAGCGGGCAGAAAGAACACTGAAGCTTTCTTT

j_gene: TRBJ1-4
abundance: NA
v_gene: TRBV5-4
d_gene: NA
CDR3aa: CASSLTGFNEKLFF
CDR3nt: TGTGCCAGCAGCTTGACAGGGTTCAATGAAAAACTGTTTTTT

j_gene: TRBJ1-5
abundance: few
v_gene: TRBV10-2
d_gene: NA
CDR3aa: CASSDGGNQPQHF
CDR3nt: TGCGCCAGCAGCGACGGGGGAAATCAGCCCCAGCATTTT

j_gene: TRBJ2-3
abundance: NA
v_gene: TRBV5-1
d_gene: TRBD2
CDR3aa: CASSPGLASTDTQYF
CDR3nt: TGCGCCAGCAGCCCCGGACTAGCGAGCACAGATACGCAGTATTTT

j_gene: TRBJ1-1
abundance: NA
v_gene: TRBV5-1
d_gene: TRBD1
CDR3aa: CASSGTGGMVNTEAFF
CDR3nt: TGCGCCAGCAGCGGGACAGGGGGTATGGTGAACACTGAAGCTTTCTTT

j_gene: TRBJ1-1
abundance: NA
v_gene: TRBV10-3
d_gene: NA
CDR3aa: CAISESAGDTYRTEAFF
CDR3nt: TGTGCCATCAGTGAGTCGGCAGGGGATACTTACAGGACTGAAGCTTTCTTT

j_gene: TRBJ2-7
abundance: NA
v_gene: TRBV15
d_gene: TRBD2
CDR3aa: CATSRVGGGVYEQYF
CDR3nt: TGTGCCACCAGCAGAGTCGGCGGGGGGGTCTACGAGCAGTACTTC

j_gene: TRBJ2-1
abundance: NA
v_gene: TRBV7-9
d_gene: TRBD1
CDR3aa: CASSLVPRDRANNEQFF
CDR3nt: TGTGCCAGCAGCTTAGTCCCCCGGGACAGGGCAAACAATGAGCAGTTCTTC

j_gene: TRBJ2-7
abundance: NA
v_gene: TRBV5-5
d_gene: NA
CDR3aa: CASSLVISVPEQYF
CDR3nt: TGTGCCAGCAGCTTGGTTATATCGGTTCCCGAGCAGTACTTC

j_gene: TRBJ1-2
abundance: once
v_gene: TRBV18
d_gene: TRBD1
CDR3aa: CASSPGQGANYGYTF
CDR3nt: TGTGCCAGCTCACCAGGGCAGGGGGCTAACTATGGCTACACCTTC

j_gene: TRBJ1-2
abundance: few
v_gene: TRBV19
d_gene: TRBD1
CDR3aa: CASSPTGDHGYTF
CDR3nt: TGTGCCAGTAGTCCAACAGGGGATCATGGCTACACCTTC

j_gene: TRBJ1-5
abundance: NA
v_gene: TRBV5-1
d_gene: NA
CDR3aa: CASSLVGQGGEPQHF
CDR3nt: TGCGCCAGCAGCTTGGTGGGGCAGGGTGGGGAGCCCCAGCATTTT

j_gene: TRBJ1-1
abundance: NA
v_gene: TRBV7-9
d_gene: NA
CDR3aa: CASSRSGAGTEAFF
CDR3nt: TGTGCCAGCAGCCGTTCGGGGGCTGGCACTGAAGCTTTCTTT

j_gene: TRBJ2-3
abundance: NA
v_gene: TRBV7-3
d_gene: NA
CDR3aa: CASSLLGTDTQYF
CDR3nt: TGTGCCAGCAGCTTACTAGGCACAGATACGCAGTATTTT

j_gene: TRBJ2-5
abundance: NA
v_gene: TRBV6-1
d_gene: TRBD2
CDR3aa: CASRRLAGNQETQYF
CDR3nt: TGTGCCAGCAGGCGACTAGCGGGAAATCAAGAGACCCAGTACTTC

j_gene: TRBJ2-7
abundance: NA
v_gene: TRBV15
d_gene: NA
CDR3aa: CATSRDLEGSKGEQYF
CDR3nt: TGTGCCACCAGCAGAGATCTGGAGGGGTCCAAAGGGGAGCAGTACTTC

j_gene: TRBJ1-2
abundance: NA
v_gene: TRBV14
d_gene: NA
CDR3aa: CASSQSRGAGGYTF
CDR3nt: TGTGCCAGCAGCCAGTCTCGGGGGGCTGGAGGCTACACCTTC

j_gene: TRBJ1-2
abundance: NA
v_gene: TRBV19
d_gene: NA
CDR3aa: CASSMAVGYTF
CDR3nt: TGTGCCAGTAGTATGGCAGTTGGCTACACCTTC

j_gene: TRBJ1-4
abundance: once
v_gene: TRBV5-1
d_gene: NA
CDR3aa: CASSSYGGNEKLFF
CDR3nt: TGCGCCAGCAGCTCGTACGGCGGCAATGAAAAACTGTTTTTT

j_gene: TRBJ2-7
abundance: once
v_gene: TRBV10-1
d_gene: NA
CDR3aa: CASSPGLSYEQYF
CDR3nt: TGCGCCAGCAGTCCGGGCCTCTCCTACGAGCAGTACTTC

j_gene: TRBJ1-1
abundance: NA
v_gene: TRBV5-6
d_gene: NA
CDR3aa: CASSLPGQIRAFF
CDR3nt: TGTGCCAGCAGCTTGCCCGGACAAATACGGGCTTTCTTT

j_gene: TRBJ2-3
abundance: NA
v_gene: TRBV25-1
d_gene: NA
CDR3aa: CASSDRSPKSTDTQYF
CDR3nt: TGTGCCAGCAGTGACAGGAGCCCGAAAAGCACAGATACGCAGTATTTT

j_gene: TRBJ1-2
abundance: NA
v_gene: TRBV27
d_gene: NA
CDR3aa: CASSLSGRGYGYTF
CDR3nt: TGTGCCAGCAGTTTAAGTGGGAGGGGCTATGGCTACACCTTC

j_gene: TRBJ1-2
abundance: once
v_gene: TRBV19
d_gene: TRBD1
CDR3aa: CASRSIQGDGYTF
CDR3nt: TGTGCCAGTAGGAGTATACAGGGGGATGGCTACACCTTC

j_gene: TRBJ1-1
abundance: NA
v_gene: TRBV19
d_gene: NA
CDR3aa: CASSINGVPEAFF
CDR3nt: TGTGCCAGTAGTATCAACGGGGTACCTGAAGCTTTCTTT

j_gene: TRBJ1-1
abundance: NA
v_gene: TRBV19
d_gene: NA
CDR3aa: CASSMSRQRRMNTEAFF
CDR3nt: TGTGCCAGTAGTATGAGCCGGCAGAGAAGAATGAACACTGAAGCTTTCTTT

j_gene: TRBJ2-3
abundance: once
v_gene: TRBV10-1
d_gene: NA
CDR3aa: CASGEPLGEKTDTQYF
CDR3nt: TGCGCCAGCGGAGAACCCCTAGGGGAAAAAACAGATACGCAGTATTTT

j_gene: TRBJ1-2
abundance: NA
v_gene: TRBV27
d_gene: TRBD1
CDR3aa: CASSLGTGRGGYGYTF
CDR3nt: TGTGCCAGCAGTTTGGGGACAGGCCGAGGAGGGTATGGCTACACCTTC

j_gene: TRBJ2-4
abundance: NA
v_gene: TRBV7-3
d_gene: NA
CDR3aa: CASSLDGNSDIQYF
CDR3nt: TGTGCCAGCAGCCTCGACGGTAACTCGGACATTCAGTACTTC

j_gene: TRBJ2-5
abundance: NA
v_gene: TRBV7-9
d_gene: TRBD1
CDR3aa: CASSRDRGLETQYF
CDR3nt: TGTGCCAGCAGCCGGGACAGGGGGTTAGAGACCCAGTACTTC

j_gene: TRBJ1-3
abundance: NA
v_gene: TRBV12-5
d_gene: NA
CDR3aa: CASGDLRTGNTIYF
CDR3nt: TGTGCTAGTGGTGACCTTCGGACTGGAAACACCATATATTTT

j_gene: TRBJ2-3
abundance: NA
v_gene: TRBV7-8
d_gene: TRBD2
CDR3aa: CASSYGLAGDTDTQYF
CDR3nt: TGTGCCAGCAGCTATGGACTAGCGGGGGACACAGATACGCAGTATTTT

j_gene: TRBJ1-1
abundance: NA
v_gene: TRBV18
d_gene: NA
CDR3aa: CASSPGLQTEAFF
CDR3nt: TGTGCCAGCTCACCCGGCCTCCAGACTGAAGCTTTCTTT

j_gene: TRBJ2-5
abundance: NA
v_gene: TRBV5-6
d_gene: NA
CDR3aa: CASSPLRETQYF
CDR3nt: TGTGCCAGCAGCCCTCTCAGGGAGACCCAGTACTTC

j_gene: TRBJ2-5
abundance: NA
v_gene: TRBV6-6
d_gene: NA
CDR3aa: CASRPRGGKETQYF
CDR3nt: TGTGCCAGCAGACCCAGGGGAGGGAAGGAGACCCAGTACTTC